This entry describes one T cell receptor beta chain. Its antigen is unidentified. In preparing the TRB cDNA libraries, 5' RACE with UMI labels was used. TCRdb re-called the 5' RACE reads and gives one entry per CDR3 protein, without DNA. The specimen's table records 150,000 to 180,000 distinct CDR3 sequences. This entry is derived from a study of CXCR3-negative and CXCR3-positive naive CD8 T cells. Findings and caveats of the study: The TRBV-TRBJ usage of naive CXCR3-negative and CXCR3-positive cells was similar, but that of memory cells differed. Higher TRB CDR3 hydrophobicity marked CXCR3-positive naive cells relative to CXCR3-negative naive cells.

CDR1 is SEHNR, CDR2 FQNEAQ, per germline (reference sequence). The CDR3 is made up of 15 amino acids. Sequences were obtained from naive CXCR3+ CD8+ T cells from blood. Subset meaning: CD45RO-CCR7+CD27+CD95- naive CD8+ T cells expressing CXCR3 (TNR3+). This chain connects TRBV7-9 to TRBJ2-7; the TCRdb call, TRBD1, lacks DNA for checking. This TCR came from a human donor in good health. Some clones in this sample may be carry-over from other donors' samples. The CDR3 is CASSHHGPEDYEQYF.